This T cell receptor (beta chain) came from a study of T cell responses to AZD1222 COVID-19 vaccine. Study-level findings and limits: Spike-specific TCRs gained breadth and depth after people received two AZD1222 doses.

This clone was counted only a few times. Its specificity is not known. After removal of 0 bases from V and 5 bases from J, the junction contained 8 bases not matched to a gene. The CDR3 covers 16 residues. Germline V gives CDR1 SGDLS, CDR2 YYNGEE. Clones were read by immunoSEQ multiplex PCR, and TCRdb kept only the in-frame ones, dropping some. The sample consists of around 84,000 clones, around 92% of them appearing once. The gene calls are TRBV9 and TRBJ2-5, with TRBD2 identical over 9 bases. The source is an adult in good health. The source was peripheral blood, collected on day 0 of MenACWY control vaccination. DNA for the CDR3: TGTGCCAGCAGCGTAGAAGGCGGGAGGGCCGGGGAGACCCAGTACTTC. It encodes CASSVEGGRAGETQYF.